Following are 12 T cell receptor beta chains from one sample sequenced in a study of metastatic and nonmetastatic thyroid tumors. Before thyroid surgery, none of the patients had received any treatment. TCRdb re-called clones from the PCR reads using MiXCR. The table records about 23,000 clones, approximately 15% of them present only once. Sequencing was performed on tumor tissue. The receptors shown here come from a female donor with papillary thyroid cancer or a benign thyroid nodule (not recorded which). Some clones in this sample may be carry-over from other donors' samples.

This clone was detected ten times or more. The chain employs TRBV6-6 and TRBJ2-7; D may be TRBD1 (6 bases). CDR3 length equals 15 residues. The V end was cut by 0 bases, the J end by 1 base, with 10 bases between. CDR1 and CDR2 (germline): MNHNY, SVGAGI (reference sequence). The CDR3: CASSYSSGVSYEQYF. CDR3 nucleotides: TGTGCCAGCAGTTACTCATCAGGGGTTTCCTACGAGCAGTACTTC.

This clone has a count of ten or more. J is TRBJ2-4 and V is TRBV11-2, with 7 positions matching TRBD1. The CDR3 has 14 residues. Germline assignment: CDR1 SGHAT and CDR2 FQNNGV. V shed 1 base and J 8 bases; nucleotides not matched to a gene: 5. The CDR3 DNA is TGTGCCAGCAGCTTAGTCCCTAGGGGGCACATTCAGTACTTC. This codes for CASSLVPRGHIQYF.

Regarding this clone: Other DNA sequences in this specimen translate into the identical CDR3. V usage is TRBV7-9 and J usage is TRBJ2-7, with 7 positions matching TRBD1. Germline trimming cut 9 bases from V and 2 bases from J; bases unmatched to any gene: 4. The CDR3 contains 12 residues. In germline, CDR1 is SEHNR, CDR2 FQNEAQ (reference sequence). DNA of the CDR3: TGTGCCAGTCTGCAGGGGGCCTACGAGCAGTACTTC. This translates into CASLQGAYEQYF.

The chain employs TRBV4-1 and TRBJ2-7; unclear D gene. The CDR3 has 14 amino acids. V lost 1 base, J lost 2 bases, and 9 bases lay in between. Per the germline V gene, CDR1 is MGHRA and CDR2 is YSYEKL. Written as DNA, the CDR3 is TGCGCCAGCAGCCAAGGAGGTACCCCCTACGAGCAGTACTTC. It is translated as CASSQGGTPYEQYF.

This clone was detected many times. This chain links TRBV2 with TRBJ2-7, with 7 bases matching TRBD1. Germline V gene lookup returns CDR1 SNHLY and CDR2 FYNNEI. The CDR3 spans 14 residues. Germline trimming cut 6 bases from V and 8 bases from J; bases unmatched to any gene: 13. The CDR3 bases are TGTGCCAGCAGCGAAAGGACAGGTATCAACAAGCAGTACTTC. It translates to CASSERTGINKQYF.

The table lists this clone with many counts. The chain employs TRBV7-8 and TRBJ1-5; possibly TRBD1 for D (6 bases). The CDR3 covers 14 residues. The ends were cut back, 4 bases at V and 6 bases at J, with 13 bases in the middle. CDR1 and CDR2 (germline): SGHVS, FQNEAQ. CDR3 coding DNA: TGTGCCAGCAGCTCTATCAGGGGTGGTCAGCCCCAGCATTTT. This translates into CASSSIRGGQPQHF.

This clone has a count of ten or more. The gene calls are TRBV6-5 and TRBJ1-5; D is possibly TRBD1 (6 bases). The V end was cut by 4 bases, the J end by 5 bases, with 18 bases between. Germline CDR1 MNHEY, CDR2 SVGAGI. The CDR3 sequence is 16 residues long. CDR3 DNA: TGTGCCAGCAGTTCTCGGGGGCGCGGGGTCGATCAGCCCCAGCATTTT. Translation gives CASSSRGRGVDQPQHF.

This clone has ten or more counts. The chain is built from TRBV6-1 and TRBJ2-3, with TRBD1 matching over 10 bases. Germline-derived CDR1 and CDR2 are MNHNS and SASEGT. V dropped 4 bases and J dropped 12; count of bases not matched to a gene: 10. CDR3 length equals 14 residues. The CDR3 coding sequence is TGTGCCAGCAGTGGAAGGGACAGGGGACCTCCCCAGTATTTT. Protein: CASSGRDRGPPQYF.

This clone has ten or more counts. The CDR3 coding sequence is TGTGCCAGCGGAGCCATGAGCACAGATACGCAGTATTTT. It encodes CASGAMSTDTQYF. This sequence joins TRBV7-3 and TRBJ2-3; D uncertain. This CDR3 contains 13 residues. V was pared by 8 bases and J by 0 bases, with 9 bases between. The germline V gene has CDR1 SGHTA and CDR2 FQGTGA.

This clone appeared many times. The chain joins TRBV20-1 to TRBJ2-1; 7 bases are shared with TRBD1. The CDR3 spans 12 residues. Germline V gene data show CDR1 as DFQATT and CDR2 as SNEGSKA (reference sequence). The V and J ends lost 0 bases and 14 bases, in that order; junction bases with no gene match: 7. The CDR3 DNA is TGCAGTGCTAGAGAGGGACAGCTAGAAGAGTTCTTC. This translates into CSAREGQLEEFF.

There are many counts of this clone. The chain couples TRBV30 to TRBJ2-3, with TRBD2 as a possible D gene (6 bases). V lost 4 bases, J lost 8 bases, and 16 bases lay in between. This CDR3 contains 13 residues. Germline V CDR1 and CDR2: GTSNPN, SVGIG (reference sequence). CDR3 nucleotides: TGTGCCTGGAACCCCGGAGGGCCTTCTACGCAGTATTTT. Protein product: CAWNPGGPSTQYF. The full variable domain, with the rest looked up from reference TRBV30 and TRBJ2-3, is SQTIHQWPATLVQPVGSPLSLECTVEGTSNPNLYWYRQAAGRGLQLLFYSVGIGQISSEVPQNLSASRPQDRQFILSSKKLLLSDSGFYLCAWNPGGPSTQYFGPGTRLTVL.

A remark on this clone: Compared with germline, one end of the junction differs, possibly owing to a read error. CDR3 nucleotides: TGTGCCAGCAGCCACGAAGGACAGAAAGGGGCGGACTTC. This translates into CASSHEGQKGADF. The gene calls are TRBV3-1 and TRBJ1-2, with a tentative D call TRBD1 (6 bases). In germline, CDR1 is LGHDT, CDR2 YNNKEL (reference sequence). This CDR3 has 13 amino acids.